Listed below are T cell receptor beta chains from one sample, sequenced in a study of graft-versus-host responses after intestinal transplantation. No antigen has been identified for these receptors. Produced via immunoSEQ multiplex PCR; TCRdb's table is partial and in-frame only. The profile shows roughly 120,000 clones, 90% of them singletons. The material was unstimulated CD4+ T cells sorted from spleen or lymph node cells, obtained before intestinal transplant. The receptors stem from a human donor who received an intestinal transplant. Both conserved end residues are part of each CDR3. D genes are given only for firm matches. Size tells how often a clone was seen (once, few, many) or the class of an expanded clone, and some rows leave it out.

TRBJ1-4 TRBV29-1 NA TRBD1 TGCAGCGTTGAGGGACAGGGTGAGGAACTGTTTTTT CSVEGQGEELFF
TRBJ1-1 TRBV11-2 NA NA TGTGCCAGCAGCTTAGCCGGGTTCAACACTGAAGCTTTCTTT CASSLAGFNTEAFF
TRBJ2-1 TRBV7-9 NA TRBD2 TGTGCCAGCAGCTCTAGGGGCGAGCGGGGGGTCAATGAGCAGTTCTTC CASSSRGERGVNEQFF
TRBJ2-2 TRBV5-1 NA TRBD1 TGCGCCAGCAGCATTACAGGGGGCGCAGGGGAGCTGTTTTTT CASSITGGAGELFF
TRBJ2-1 TRBV6-5 once NA TGTGCCAGCAGCCGCGGGGCAAGTGAAGCCAATGAGCAGTTCTTC CASSRGASEANEQFF
TRBJ1-2 TRBV25-1 NA TRBD1 TGTGCCAGCAGTGAACAGGGGACAGTTTCCGTGCGGGGCTACACCTTC CASSEQGTVSVRGYTF
TRBJ2-7 TRBV2 NA NA TGTGCCAGCAGTGAAGTTCAGCAGGCCTACGAGCAGTACTTC CASSEVQQAYEQYF
TRBJ2-1 TRBV5-1 NA NA TGCGCCAGCAGCTTCAACCAGTACAATGAGCAGTTCTTC CASSFNQYNEQFF
TRBJ2-1 TRBV7-9 NA NA TGTGCCAGCAGCTTGGGCAGGGCTAACTACAATGAGCAGTTCTTC CASSLGRANYNEQFF
TRBJ2-3 TRBV7-3 NA NA TGTGCCAGCAGCTTAAGTCCAGGGAATTACGGCACAGATACGCAGTATTTT CASSLSPGNYGTDTQYF
TRBJ2-7 TRBV11-2 NA NA TGTGCCAGCAGCACTTACGGGCAGGGGAAACGGGACGAGCAGTACTTC CASSTYGQGKRDEQYF
TRBJ2-7 TRBV6-5 NA NA TGTGCCAGCAGGGAGGGGACAGAAGACGAGCAGTACTTC CASREGTEDEQYF
TRBJ2-6 TRBV10-2 NA NA TGCGCCAGCAGTGAGTCGCGGACAGCAATCAACGTCCTGACTTTC CASSESRTAINVLTF
TRBJ1-2 TRBV5-4 NA NA TGTGCCAGCAGCTTGTACAACCGTAACTATGGCTACACCTTC CASSLYNRNYGYTF
TRBJ2-7 TRBV5-1 NA TRBD1 TGCGCCAGCAGCTTGGGGGGGACAGGGGGCAACGAGCAGTACTTC CASSLGGTGGNEQYF
TRBJ1-1 TRBV7-8 once NA TGTGCCAGCAGCGCCACACAGATGAACACTGAAGCTTTCTTT CASSATQMNTEAFF
TRBJ2-1 TRBV28 NA TRBD2 TGTGCCAGCAGTCCAGGGACTAGCGGGAGGGCAAATGAGCAGTTCTTC CASSPGTSGRANEQFF
TRBJ1-1 TRBV18 NA NA TGTGCCAGCTCACCCCAGGGAATAGGTACTGAAGCTTTCTTT CASSPQGIGTEAFF
TRBJ1-1 TRBV27 NA NA TGTGCCAGCAGTGCCAGGGGATCTGAAGCTTTCTTT CASSARGSEAFF
TRBJ1-4 TRBV15 NA NA TGTGCCACCAGCAGTGTCAGGTCGCCCGGGGATGAAAAACTGTTTTTT CATSSVRSPGDEKLFF
TRBJ1-1 TRBV6-5 NA NA TGTGCCAGCAGCAACGATTGGGGGCTTGAAGCTTTCTTT CASSNDWGLEAFF
TRBJ2-3 TRBV27 once TRBD2 TGTGCCACTCGGACTAGCGGCACAGATACGCAGTATTTT CATRTSGTDTQYF
TRBJ2-1 TRBV6-6 NA TRBD1 TGTGCCAGCAGTGACAGGGAGAAGCACTACAATGAGCAGTTCTTC CASSDREKHYNEQFF
TRBJ1-6 TRBV4-3 once TRBD1 TGCGCCAGCCGAAAAAACACAGGGGTTAATTCACCCCTCCACTTT CASRKNTGVNSPLHF
TRBJ2-3 TRBV29-1 NA NA TGCAGCGCCGCCAGGATTGTCGGCACAGATACGCAGTATTTT CSAARIVGTDTQYF
TRBJ2-7 TRBV28 NA TRBD2 TGTGCCAGCAGTTTAACCCTAGCGGTTCGCTCCTACGAGCAGTACTTC CASSLTLAVRSYEQYF
TRBJ2-7 TRBV2 NA TRBD1 TGTGCCAGCACCGGGGGGACAGGGGGCTACGAGCAGTACTTC CASTGGTGGYEQYF
TRBJ2-1 TRBV7-9 NA TRBD2 TGTGCCAGCAGCTTACTAGCGGGCTCCTACAATGAGCAGTTCTTC CASSLLAGSYNEQFF
TRBJ2-3 TRBV10-3 NA TRBD1 TGTGCCATCAGTGAGCCCCCGCCAGACAGGGGGTTCACAGATACGCAGTATTTT CAISEPPPDRGFTDTQYF
TRBJ2-1 TRBV5-1 NA TRBD1 TGCGCCAGCAGCCCACAGGGGGCAAGGGACAATGAGCAGTTCTTC CASSPQGARDNEQFF
TRBJ2-1 TRBV30 NA TRBD2 TGTGCCTGGAGTGCGGGGGGGGCCTACAATGAGCAGTTCTTC CAWSAGGAYNEQFF
TRBJ2-2 TRBV5-4 few TRBD2 TGTGCCAGCAGCTTGGCCGGTGGTAGCGGGAGAGGGGAGCTGTTTTTT CASSLAGGSGRGELFF
TRBJ1-1 TRBV4-1 NA NA TGCGCCAGCAGAGTTCAGATTTACACTGAAGCTTTCTTT CASRVQIYTEAFF
TRBJ1-5 TRBV6-6 NA NA TGTGCCAGCAGTTACCTCGGTAGCAATCAGCCCCAGCATTTT CASSYLGSNQPQHF
TRBJ1-2 TRBV5-4 NA NA TGTGCCAGCAGCGAGGGGGGTGGGGAGGGGAGGGTCTATGGCTACACCTTC CASSEGGGEGRVYGYTF
TRBJ1-6 TRBV7-9 NA NA TGTGCCAGCAGCTTGACGGTGCGAGGCTCCTATAATTCACCCCTCCACTTT CASSLTVRGSYNSPLHF
TRBJ1-3 TRBV18 NA NA TGTGCCAGCTCACTACAGAGCTCTGGAAACACCATATATTTT CASSLQSSGNTIYF
TRBJ2-3 TRBV19 NA TRBD1 TGTGCCAGCGGGACAGGGGGCACAGATACGCAGTATTTT CASGTGGTDTQYF
TRBJ2-6 TRBV28 NA NA TGTGCCAGCAACACCCCTGGGACTTCTGGGGCCAACGTCCTGACTTTC CASNTPGTSGANVLTF
TRBJ2-7 TRBV2 NA TRBD1 TGTGCCAGCAGGGACAGGGTTGTGTCCTACGAGCAGTACTTC CASRDRVVSYEQYF
TRBJ1-1 TRBV18 NA NA TGTGCCAGCTCACCGTCACAGATATACAACACTGAAGCTTTCTTT CASSPSQIYNTEAFF
TRBJ2-7 TRBV27 NA TRBD2 TGTGCCAGCAGACGGACTAGCGAAGTCGAGCAGTACTTC CASRRTSEVEQYF
TRBJ2-3 TRBV29-1 NA NA TGCAGCGTCGGCGACGGGACAGATACGCAGTATTTT CSVGDGTDTQYF
TRBJ1-2 TRBV2 NA NA TGTGCCAGCAGTGAAACGGGTGGCTATGGCTACACCTTC CASSETGGYGYTF
TRBJ1-2 TRBV5-1 NA TRBD1 TGCGCCAGCAGCTTGGAACAGGGGGGCATTTATGGCTACACCTTC CASSLEQGGIYGYTF
TRBJ2-3 TRBV5-1 NA TRBD2 TGCGCCAGCAGCTTGGGGGGACTAGCGGGAGCAGATACGCAGTATTTT CASSLGGLAGADTQYF
TRBJ1-2 TRBV4-1 NA TRBD1 TGCGCCAGCAGCCTGTCCGGGACAGGAGTCTATGGCTACACCTTC CASSLSGTGVYGYTF
TRBJ2-7 TRBV5-1 NA TRBD2 TGCGCCAGCAAGGGACTAGCTTCCTACGAGCAGTACTTC CASKGLASYEQYF
TRBJ2-7 TRBV4-1 NA TRBD2 TGCGCCAGCAGCCAAGATCCTAGCGGGAACATCTACGAGCAGTACTTC CASSQDPSGNIYEQYF
TRBJ1-2 TRBV6-5 NA NA TGTGCCAGCAGTGAGGGGGTAGGTGGCTACACCTTC CASSEGVGGYTF